This TCR beta chain was sequenced for a study of shared clonotypes between healthy human individuals. Findings and limits, study-wide: Non-shared clonotypes had lower generation probabilities than those shared by all four donors.

Every donor was a Caucasian adult from Nashville, Tennessee. This clone was observed a few times. The antigen is unknown. Only in-frame clones appear in the TCRdb table, and some are missing; sequencing was by immunoSEQ multiplex PCR. The sample records about 1 million clones, roughly 80% being singletons. The sequence was collected from a man aged 18 to 29 in good health. Sequencing was carried out using memory CD4+ T cells sorted from blood. Subset in this sample: CD45RA-negative fraction.

CDR3 coding DNA: TGTGCCAGCAGTTTAAGCGGGCCCCCCTACGAGCAGTACTTC. It translates to CASSLSGPPYEQYF. The rearrangement joins TRBV28 to TRBJ2-7; possibly TRBD2 for D (6 bases). V lost 2 bases to trimming and J lost 2 bases, with 10 bases between them. CDR3 size: 14 residues. Looked up from germline, CDR1 is MDHEN and CDR2 is SYDVKM.